This TCR beta chain was obtained from a study of cytomegalovirus exposure and HLA in healthy donors. This clone was seen only once. Its antigen is currently unknown. Study results and limitations: When analyzed later, a missense DCLRE1C variant was found to be linked to TCR beta V- and J-gene trimming.

The PCR employed 60 Vbeta primers together with 13 Jbeta primers. Produced via immunoSEQ multiplex PCR; TCRdb's table is partial and in-frame only. Of about 130,000 clones in the sample, around 80% are singletons; the top ten hold over 4%. Material for sequencing was PBMCs. This TCR was sampled from a man aged 25 to 40 in good health.

CDR3 loop: CASSPAGSYEQYF. CDR3 nucleotides: TGTGCCAGTAGCCCAGCGGGGAGCTACGAGCAGTACTTC. The rearrangement links TRBV19 to TRBJ2-7, with 7 bases fitting TRBD2. J was trimmed by 3 bases and V by 6 bases; bases with no gene match: 5. Germline loops: CDR1 LNHDA, CDR2 SQIVND (reference sequence). The CDR3 has 13 amino acids.